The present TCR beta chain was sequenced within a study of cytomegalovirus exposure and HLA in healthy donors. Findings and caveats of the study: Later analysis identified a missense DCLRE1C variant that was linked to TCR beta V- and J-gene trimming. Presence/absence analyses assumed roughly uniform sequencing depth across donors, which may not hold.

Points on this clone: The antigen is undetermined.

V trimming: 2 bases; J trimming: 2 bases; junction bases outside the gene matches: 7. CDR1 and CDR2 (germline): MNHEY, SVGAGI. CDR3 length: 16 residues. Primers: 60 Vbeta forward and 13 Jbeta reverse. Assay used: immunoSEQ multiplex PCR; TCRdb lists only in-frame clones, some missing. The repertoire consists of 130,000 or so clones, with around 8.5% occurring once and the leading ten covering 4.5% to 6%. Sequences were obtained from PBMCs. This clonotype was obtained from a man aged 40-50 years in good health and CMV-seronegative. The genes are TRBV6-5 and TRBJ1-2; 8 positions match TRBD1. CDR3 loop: CASSYRGQAPNYGYTF. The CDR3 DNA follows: TGTGCCAGCAGTTACCGGGGACAGGCCCCCAACTATGGCTACACCTTC.